A selection of T cell receptor beta chains follows, all from one sample in a study of blood T cells in healthy people across ages. TCRdb used MiXCR to reprocess the 5' RACE reads, holding one entry per CDR3 protein. The table shows 700,000 to 950,000 distinct CDR3 sequences, with roughly 43% occurring only once. Sequencing was carried out using blood. The receptors shown here come from a woman aged 55 to 70 in good health. CDR3s include the opening cysteine and the closing phenylalanine or tryptophan. D genes are given only for firm matches. Rows give clone size only sometimes, using once, few, many, or a class for an expanded clone.

d_call	clone_size	v_call	j_call	cdr3_aa	cdr3_nt
NA	NA	TRBV9	TRBJ1-5	CASIGQPQHF	TGTGCCAGCATCGGTCAGCCCCAGCATTTT
TRBD1	NA	TRBV28	TRBJ1-1	CASSLSQGITEAFF	TGTGCCAGCAGTTTGTCACAGGGGATCACTGAAGCTTTCTTT
TRBD2	NA	TRBV12-3/TRBV12-4	TRBJ2-5	CASSFLAGGGEQYF	TGTGCCAGCAGTTTTCTAGCGGGAGGGGGGGAGCAGTACTTC
NA	NA	TRBV4-1	TRBJ1-4	CASSQGPGLVEKLFF	TGCGCCAGCAGCCAAGGCCCGGGACTAGTCGAAAAACTGTTTTTT
NA	once	TRBV29-1	TRBJ2-1	CSARVSNYNEQFF	TGCAGCGCCCGGGTATCCAACTACAATGAGCAGTTCTTC
NA	NA	TRBV29-1	TRBJ1-1	CSVEGSSRGRGTEAFF	TGCAGCGTTGAAGGTAGTAGCAGGGGAAGGGGAACTGAAGCTTTCTTT
NA	NA	TRBV14	TRBJ2-7	CASSPTDVSYEQYF	TGTGCCAGCAGCCCGACCGATGTCTCCTACGAGCAGTACTTC
NA	many	TRBV28	TRBJ2-5	CASSGGQGGKYQETQYF	TGTGCCAGCAGTGGCGGGCAGGGGGGCAAGTACCAAGAGACCCAGTACTTC
NA	NA	TRBV6-5	TRBJ2-1	CASRRVPSSYNEQFF	TGTGCCAGCAGACGAGTACCGAGCTCCTACAATGAGCAGTTCTTC
NA	NA	TRBV12-3/TRBV12-4	TRBJ1-2	CASSSGPRGGGYTF	TGTGCCAGCAGTTCCGGGCCCAGGGGCGGGGGCTACACCTTC
TRBD1	many	TRBV12-3/TRBV12-4	TRBJ2-7	CASSLTGQGNEQYF	TGTGCCAGCAGTTTAACCGGACAGGGGAACGAGCAGTACTTC
NA	NA	TRBV2	TRBJ2-1	CASVGYTGWTVNEQFF	TGTGCCAGCGTGGGATATACGGGTTGGACAGTGAATGAGCAGTTCTTC
NA	NA	TRBV20-1	TRBJ2-1	CSAGDLGLKNEQFF	TGCAGTGCTGGAGATCTGGGGTTGAAGAATGAGCAGTTCTTC
TRBD2	NA	TRBV7-8	TRBJ2-3	CASSWSLTSGGLTDTQYF	TGTGCCAGCAGCTGGTCGCTTACTAGCGGGGGGTTAACAGATACGCAGTATTTT
TRBD2	NA	TRBV12-3/TRBV12-4	TRBJ2-7	CATQERGGLETRYF	TGTGCCACCCAAGAGCGGGGGGGCCTCGAGACCCGGTACTTC
NA	few	TRBV30	TRBJ1-2	CAWSVGSHYGYTF	TGTGCCTGGAGTGTGGGCAGTCACTATGGCTACACCTTC